The present T cell receptor beta chain was sequenced within a study of cytomegalovirus exposure and HLA in healthy donors. There are 15 residues in the CDR3. Germline CDR1 SGDLS, CDR2 YYNGEE. V was clipped by 0 bases and J by 4 bases, with 8 bases between them. Findings and caveats of the study: Most TCR beta V segments were productive about 90% or about 30% of the time in an earlier analysis. Investigators reported under 200 TCR beta chains as tied to cytomegalovirus.

Notes on this clone: What it recognizes is unknown.

Both 60 Vbeta primers and 13 Jbeta primers went into the PCR. The repertoire was sequenced with immunoSEQ multiplex PCR; TCRdb's copy has only in-frame clones and lacks some. This sample has about 120,000 clones, with about 81% found just once. The sequencing sample was made of PBMCs. The receptor comes from a woman aged 45-65 years in good health and CMV-seropositive. V usage is TRBV9 and J usage is TRBJ1-6; no firm D call. The CDR3 region is CASSVGVDYNSPLHF. CDR3 DNA sequence: TGTGCCAGCAGCGTAGGTGTAGATTATAATTCACCCCTCCACTTT.